The rows below give T cell receptor beta chains drawn from one sample of a study of OX40 agonist ivuxolimab in advanced cancers. This table comes from immunoSEQ multiplex PCR, and its TCRdb copy is limited to in-frame clones, with some not included. The table has approximately 91,000 clones, more than 70% seen once; the top ten hold about 4.7%. Sequenced material: CD4+ or CD8+ T cells sorted from blood, taken in a trial of the OX40 agonist ivuxolimab. The source of these receptors is an adult with an advanced solid tumor such as melanoma, head and neck, liver or kidney cancer. Both conserved end residues are part of each CDR3. A D gene is named only where the DNA matches it firmly. Only some rows state a clone size, as once, few, many or a class for expanded clones.

j_call v_call d_call clone_size cdr3_nt cdr3_aa
TRBJ2-7 TRBV14 TRBD1 - TGTGCCAGCAGCCAGTACAGGGGTTCCTACGAGCAGTACTTC CASSQYRGSYEQYF
TRBJ1-2 TRBV19 - - TGTGCCAGTAGTATGGAGGGGTTCGGCGTTGGGTTTGGCTACACCTTC CASSMEGFGVGFGYTF
TRBJ2-7 TRBV7-3 TRBD2 - TGTGCCAGCAGCCTAACTAGCGGGGGACCCTACGAGCAGTACTTC CASSLTSGGPYEQYF
TRBJ1-2 TRBV15 - - TGTGCCACCAGCAGAGAGGACATCTATGGCTACACCTTC CATSREDIYGYTF
TRBJ2-5 TRBV6-5 - once TGTGCCAGCAGTTACGATATTCCGCAGAGGGGAGAGACCCAGTACTTC CASSYDIPQRGETQYF
TRBJ1-5 TRBV27 - few TGTGCCAGCAGTCCAACAGGGTTGAGCAATCAGCCCCAGCATTTT CASSPTGLSNQPQHF
TRBJ1-2 TRBV29-1 - - TGCAGCGTTGAAGCGGGGGGCTACACCTTC CSVEAGGYTF
TRBJ2-7 TRBV5-1 - few TGCGCCAGCAGCGGACTAACAGGGGACGAGCAGTACTTC CASSGLTGDEQYF
TRBJ1-2 TRBV19 - - TGTGCCAGTAGCTTCAGGACAGCCGTAGGCGGCTACACCTTC CASSFRTAVGGYTF
TRBJ1-2 TRBV7-2 TRBD1 - TGTGCCAGCAGCCTAAGGACAGGGACGGGAACAGATACTAACTATGGCTACACCTTC CASSLRTGTGTDTNYGYTF
TRBJ1-3 TRBV6-1 - - TGTGCCAGCAGTGAAGGGACAGCTGGAAACACCATATATTTT CASSEGTAGNTIYF
TRBJ2-7 TRBV11-2 TRBD1 - TGTGCCAGCAGCTTAGCCCTGCCGGGGACAGGGTCCGAGCAGTACTTC CASSLALPGTGSEQYF
TRBJ2-6 TRBV7-9 - - TGTGCCAGCAGCTTAGGTATGGCCTCTGGGGCCAACGTCCTGACTTTC CASSLGMASGANVLTF
TRBJ2-3 TRBV4-1 - - TGCGCCAGCAGCTCACCGGGCCTCTTAGGGGCAGATACGCAGTATTTT CASSSPGLLGADTQYF
TRBJ1-5 TRBV7-9 - - TGTGCCAGCACCGGCGGGGGTCAGCCCCAGCATTTT CASTGGGQPQHF
TRBJ2-5 TRBV11-2 TRBD2 - TGTGCCAGCAGCTTAGGTGAAAGGGAGGGGTACCAAGAGACCCAGTACTTC CASSLGEREGYQETQYF
TRBJ2-1 TRBV4-2 TRBD2 - TGTGCCAGCAGCCAAGATGGGCTAGCGGGACCCAATGAGCAGTTCTTC CASSQDGLAGPNEQFF
TRBJ1-3 TRBV5-5 - - TGTGCCAGCACCGTGGACACTCTAGTCGGCACCATATATTTT CASTVDTLVGTIYF
TRBJ2-6 TRBV13 - - TGTGCCAGCAGCTTACCAGGGCTTAGCTCTGGGGCCAACGTCCTGACTTTC CASSLPGLSSGANVLTF
TRBJ2-1 TRBV29-1 TRBD2 - TGCAGCGTTCAAGCGGGAAATTACAATGAGCAGTTCTTC CSVQAGNYNEQFF
TRBJ2-2 TRBV14 TRBD1 - TGTGCCAGCAGCCAACCAGGACAGGTCAACACCGGGGAGCTGTTTTTT CASSQPGQVNTGELFF
TRBJ2-5 TRBV7-8 TRBD2 - TGTGCCAGCAGAAGGACTAGCGGGAGTCAGACCCAGTACTTC CASRRTSGSQTQYF
TRBJ2-2 TRBV4-3 TRBD2 once TGCGCCAGCAGCCAGAAAGCGGGAGTTGGCACCGGGGAGCTGTTTTTT CASSQKAGVGTGELFF
TRBJ1-6 TRBV2 - - TGTGCCAGCAGCCCTAACTCTCCAGGCCTCAATTCACCCCTCCACTTT CASSPNSPGLNSPLHF
TRBJ1-6 TRBV10-3 - - TGTGCCATCAGTGAACAGGGCGGTAATTCACCCCTCCACTTT CAISEQGGNSPLHF
TRBJ2-1 TRBV18 - - TGTGCCAGCTCACCCCTCGGGAGCTCGGGGTACAATGAGCAGTTCTTC CASSPLGSSGYNEQFF
TRBJ1-2 TRBV15 - - TGTGCCACCAGCAGAGATACTACGGATTATGGCTACACCTTC CATSRDTTDYGYTF
TRBJ1-5 TRBV27 TRBD1 few TGTGCCAGCGGCAAAAGGACAGGGAGAAGGGATCAGCCCCAGCATTTT CASGKRTGRRDQPQHF
TRBJ1-2 TRBV7-9 - - TGTGCCAGCAGCCGCGGACAGTTTCGGGATGGCTACACCTTC CASSRGQFRDGYTF
TRBJ1-1 TRBV19 - - TGTGCCAGTAGTATAGTGCCGGGGAACACTGAAGCTTTCTTT CASSIVPGNTEAFF
TRBJ1-1 TRBV18 - - TGTGCCAGCTCACCAACCCTCCGACAGGTAGTCACTGAAGCTTTCTTT CASSPTLRQVVTEAFF
TRBJ1-5 TRBV2 - - TGTGCCAGCAGCCTCGACGGGGGAGGGAATCAGCCCCAGCATTTT CASSLDGGGNQPQHF
TRBJ2-5 TRBV14 - - TGTGCCAGCAGTCATTGGGGCTATCAAGAGACCCAGTACTTC CASSHWGYQETQYF